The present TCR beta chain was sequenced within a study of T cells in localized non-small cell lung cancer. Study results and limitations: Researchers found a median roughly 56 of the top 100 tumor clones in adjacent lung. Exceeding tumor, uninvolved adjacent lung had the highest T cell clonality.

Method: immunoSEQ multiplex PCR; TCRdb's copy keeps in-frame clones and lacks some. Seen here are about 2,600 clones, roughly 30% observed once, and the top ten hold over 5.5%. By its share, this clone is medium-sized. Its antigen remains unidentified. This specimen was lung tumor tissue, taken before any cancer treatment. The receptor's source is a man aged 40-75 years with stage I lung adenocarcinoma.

As DNA, the CDR3 is TGTGCCACCGCGGGGAGCGGCACTGAAGCTTTCTTT. It translates to CATAGSGTEAFF. The rearrangement uses TRBV6-8 and TRBJ1-1; D gene ambiguous. In germline, CDR1 is MNHGY, CDR2 SAAAGT. The ends were cut back, 10 bases at V and 4 bases at J, with 13 bases in the middle. CDR3 length equals 12 residues.